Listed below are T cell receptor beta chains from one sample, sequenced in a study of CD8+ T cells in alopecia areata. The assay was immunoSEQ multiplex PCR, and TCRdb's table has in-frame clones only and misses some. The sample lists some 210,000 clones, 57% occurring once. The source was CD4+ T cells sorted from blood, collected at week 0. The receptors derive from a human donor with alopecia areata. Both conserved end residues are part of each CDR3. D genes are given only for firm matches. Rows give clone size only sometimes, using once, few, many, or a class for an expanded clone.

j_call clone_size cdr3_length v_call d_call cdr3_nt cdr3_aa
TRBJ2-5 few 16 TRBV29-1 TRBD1 TGCAGCGTGAAGAGGACAGGGGGAAGACGCCAAGAGACCCAGTACTTC CSVKRTGGRRQETQYF
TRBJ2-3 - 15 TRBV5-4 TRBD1 TGTGCCAGCAGCACACGCACAGGGGGCGCAGATACGCAGTATTTT CASSTRTGGADTQYF
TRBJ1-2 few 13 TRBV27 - TGTGCCAGCGGGGCCTCAGGGAGGTATGGCTACACCTTC CASGASGRYGYTF
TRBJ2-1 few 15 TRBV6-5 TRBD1 TGTGCCAGCAGTAATCCCGGGACAGGCTACAATGAGCAGTTCTTC CASSNPGTGYNEQFF
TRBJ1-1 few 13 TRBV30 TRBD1 TGTGCCTGGAGAAGACAGGGAGGTACTGAAGCTTTCTTT CAWRRQGGTEAFF
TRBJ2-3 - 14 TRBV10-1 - TGCGCCAGCAGTGAGTCCGCGGGTCCAGATACGCAGTATTTT CASSESAGPDTQYF
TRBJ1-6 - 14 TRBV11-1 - TGTGCCAGCAGCTTATTGTCGTTGAATTCACCCCTCCACTTT CASSLLSLNSPLHF
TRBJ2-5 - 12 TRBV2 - TGTGCCAGCTGGTCAGGAGGGGAGACCCAGTACTTC CASWSGGETQYF
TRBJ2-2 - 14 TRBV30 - TGTGCCTGGAGTGTATATAGAAACACCGGGGAGCTGTTTTTT CAWSVYRNTGELFF
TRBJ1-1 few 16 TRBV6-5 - TGTGCCAGCAGTTACTCCGGACAGCGCACGAACACTGAAGCTTTCTTT CASSYSGQRTNTEAFF
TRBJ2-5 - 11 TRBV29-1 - TGCAGCGTTATGTTTGGGGGAACCCAGTACTTC CSVMFGGTQYF
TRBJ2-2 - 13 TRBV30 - TGTGCCTGGAGTGTACCGAACACCGGGGAGCTGTTTTTT CAWSVPNTGELFF
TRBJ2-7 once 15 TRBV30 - TGTGCCTGGACTCCACTTGGGGGGAGCTCCTACGAGCAGTACTTC CAWTPLGGSSYEQYF
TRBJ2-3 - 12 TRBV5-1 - TGCGCCAGCAGCTTAGCGGCAGATACGCAGTATTTT CASSLAADTQYF
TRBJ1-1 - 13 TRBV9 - TGTGCCAGCAGCCGTGGTGGGGACACTGAAGCTTTCTTT CASSRGGDTEAFF
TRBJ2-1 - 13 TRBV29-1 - TGCAGCGTCCAAATTCAGTACACTCCCGTTAAGTTCTTC CSVQIQYTPVKFF
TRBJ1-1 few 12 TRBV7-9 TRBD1 TGTGCCAGCAGCGCTCAGGGGGCGCATGCTTTCTTT CASSAQGAHAFF
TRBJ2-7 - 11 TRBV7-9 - TGTGCCAGCAGCTTGAACTACGAGCAGTACTTC CASSLNYEQYF
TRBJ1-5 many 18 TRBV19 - TGTGCCAGTAGCCTCAAGACCTTAAGGTGGTGGGGCAATCAGCCCCAGCATTTT CASSLKTLRWWGNQPQHF
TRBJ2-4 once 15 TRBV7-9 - TGTGCCAGCAGCTTAGGGCAGGGAAGAGGTAACATTCAGTACTTC CASSLGQGRGNIQYF
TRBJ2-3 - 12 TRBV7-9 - TGTGCCAGCAGCCTTTCCACAGATACGCAGTATTTT CASSLSTDTQYF
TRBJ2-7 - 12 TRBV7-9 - TGTGCCAGCAGCTTAAACATAGCCGAGCAGTACTTC CASSLNIAEQYF
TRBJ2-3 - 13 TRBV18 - TGTGCCAGCTCACCAACTGATGCAGATACGCAGTATTTT CASSPTDADTQYF
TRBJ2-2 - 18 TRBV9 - TGTGCCAGCAGCGTACCTTCAGTTTGGACAGAGAACACCGGGGAGCTGTTTTTT CASSVPSVWTENTGELFF
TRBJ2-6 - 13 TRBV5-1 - TGCGCCAGCAGCGTCGCTGGGGCCAACGTCCTGACTTTC CASSVAGANVLTF
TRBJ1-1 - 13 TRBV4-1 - TGCGCCAGCAGCCAAGAACGCACCACTGAAGCTTTCTTT CASSQERTTEAFF
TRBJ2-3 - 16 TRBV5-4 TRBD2 TGTGCCAGCAGCTTGGCCCAGCGGGGGCACACAGATACGCAGTATTTT CASSLAQRGHTDTQYF
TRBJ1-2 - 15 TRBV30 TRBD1 TGTGCCTGGAGTGTTAAAGGACAGGGTGTAGTCTACTACACCTTC CAWSVKGQGVVYYTF
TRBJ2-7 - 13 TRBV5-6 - TGTGCCAGCAGCTTGCGGGAGAGCTACGAGCAGTACTTC CASSLRESYEQYF
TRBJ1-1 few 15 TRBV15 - TGTGCCACCAGCAGAGAGAAAGCTGGAGGAGATGAAGCTTTCTTT CATSREKAGGDEAFF
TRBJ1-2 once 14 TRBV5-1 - TGCGCCAGCAGCTTGGAACTACGGGGCGCGGGCTACACCTTC CASSLELRGAGYTF
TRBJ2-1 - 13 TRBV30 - TGTGCCTGGAGTGTATACCAGGGCAATGAGCAGTTCTTC CAWSVYQGNEQFF
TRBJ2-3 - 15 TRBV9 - TGTGCCAGCAGCACCAACCCGCGGACCACAGATACGCAGTATTTT CASSTNPRTTDTQYF
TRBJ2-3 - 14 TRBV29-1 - TGCAGCGTTGCAGTACAGTCCAGCACAGATACGCAGTATTTT CSVAVQSSTDTQYF
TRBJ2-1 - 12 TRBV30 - TGTGCCTGGAGTAAGGGGGTTAATGAGCAGTTCTTC CAWSKGVNEQFF
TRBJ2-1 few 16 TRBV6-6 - TGTGCCAGCAGTTACGCCGGGAGGGGGCTCCACAATGAGCAGTTCTTC CASSYAGRGLHNEQFF
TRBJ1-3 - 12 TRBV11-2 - TGTGCCAGCAGCTTAACTGGAAACACCATATATTTT CASSLTGNTIYF
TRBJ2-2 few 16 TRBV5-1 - TGCGCCAGCAGCTTCGAAACGACGTCAATTTCCGGGGAGCTGTTTTTT CASSFETTSISGELFF
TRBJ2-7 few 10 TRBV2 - TGTGCCAGCAGTGATTTATCGCAGTACTTC CASSDLSQYF
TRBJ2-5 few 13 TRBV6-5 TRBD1 TGTGCCAGCAGATTGACAGGGAGAGAGACCCAGTACTTC CASRLTGRETQYF
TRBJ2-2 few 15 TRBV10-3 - TGTGCCATCAGTGAAGGGGCCTTAGCCACCGGGGAGCTGTTTTTT CAISEGALATGELFF